This is a list of T cell receptor beta chains from one sample in a study of shared clonotypes between healthy human individuals. The table came from immunoSEQ multiplex PCR; TCRdb's copy has only in-frame clones and leaves some out. This repertoire shows more than 450,000 clones, roughly 78% found once; its top ten account for approximately 12%. What was sequenced was PBMCs. Receptors originate from a woman in her 40s in good health. Some clones in this sample may be carry-over from other donors' samples. The CDR3 runs from the conserved cysteine through the conserved F or W. The D gene is left open where the match is weak. Clone sizes are given selectively: once, few, many, or a class where the clone is expanded.

clone_size d_call j_call v_call cdr3_nt cdr3_aa
. TRBD1 TRBJ2-3 TRBV7-3 TGTGCCAGCAGCTCGGGGACAGGGTATACGCAGTATTTT CASSSGTGYTQYF
few TRBD2 TRBJ2-1 TRBV5-1 TGCGCCAGCAGCGTCGCAGGGGGGCTAGCGGGATATGAGCAGTTCTTC CASSVAGGLAGYEQFF
. TRBD1 TRBJ1-2 TRBV30 TGTGCCTGGAACAGGGGGTCCTATGGCTACACCTTC CAWNRGSYGYTF
. . TRBJ2-7 TRBV5-1 TGCGCCAGCAGCTTGGATTCGCCCTACGAGCAGTACTTC CASSLDSPYEQYF
. TRBD1 TRBJ2-5 TRBV7-6 TGTGCCAGCAGCCGACAGGGGTCAGAGACCCAGTACTTC CASSRQGSETQYF
. . TRBJ1-5 TRBV30 TGTGCCTGGAGTGTGGGGTATAGCAATCAGCCCCAGCATTTT CAWSVGYSNQPQHF
once TRBD2 TRBJ2-7 TRBV2 TGTGCTACTAAGTCGACTAGCGGGGCGGGCGAGCAGTACTTC CATKSTSGAGEQYF
once . TRBJ1-1 TRBV28 TGTGCCAGTCAGGGGCTGGACAATTGGAACACTGAAGCTTTCTTT CASQGLDNWNTEAFF
once . TRBJ2-7 TRBV7-3 TGTGCCAGCAGCTTGGGCAGGACCTACGAGCAGTACTTC CASSLGRTYEQYF
. TRBD1 TRBJ2-5 TRBV5-1 TGCGCCAGCAGCGCATCCGGGACAGGCCTCAATTTAGAGACCCAGTACTTC CASSASGTGLNLETQYF
. . TRBJ1-2 TRBV6-4 TGTGCCAGCAGTTTTCGTGACGCCTATGGCTACACCTTC CASSFRDAYGYTF
. TRBD2 TRBJ2-7 TRBV10-3 TGTGCCATCAGGGGGACTAACTACGAGCAGTACTTC CAIRGTNYEQYF
. TRBD2 TRBJ2-1 TRBV2 TGTGCCAGCAGGGGGCGGGAGCTTTACAATGAGCAGTTCTTC CASRGRELYNEQFF
. TRBD2 TRBJ2-1 TRBV9 TGTGCCAGCAGCGGCACTAGCGGGAGGGTTGATGAGCAGTTCTTC CASSGTSGRVDEQFF
many TRBD2 TRBJ2-1 TRBV2 TGTGCCAGCAGTCCGACTAGCGGCCTCTCCAATGAGCAGTTCTTC CASSPTSGLSNEQFF
. . TRBJ2-7 TRBV27 TGTGCCAGCAGCTCCCAGAGGGGACGCTCCTACGAGCAGTACTTC CASSSQRGRSYEQYF
. . TRBJ1-2 TRBV18 TGTGCCAGCTCACCACAACCATCTGGGAACTATGGCTACACCTTC CASSPQPSGNYGYTF
many TRBD1 TRBJ2-2 TRBV6-4 TGTGCCAGCAGTGAGGCCGGGACAGCGAACACCGGGGAGCTGTTTTTT CASSEAGTANTGELFF
. TRBD2 TRBJ2-1 TRBV5-1 TGCGCCAGCAGCAATAGCCGGACTAGCGGGATCTCCTACAATGAGCAGTTCTTC CASSNSRTSGISYNEQFF
. TRBD2 TRBJ2-5 TRBV7-8 TGTGCCAGCAGCTCAGGACTAGCGGGAGAAGAGACCCAGTACTTC CASSSGLAGEETQYF
. . TRBJ1-1 TRBV7-9 TGTGCCAGCAGCTTCACGACGAACACTGAAGCTTTCTTT CASSFTTNTEAFF
. . TRBJ2-7 TRBV11-2 TGTGCCAGCAGCCCCAATATGTTCTACTACGAGCAGTACTTC CASSPNMFYYEQYF
. TRBD1 TRBJ2-1 TRBV11-2 TGTGCCAGCAGCCTTCCGAAGCTACCGGGACAGGGATACAATGAGCAGTTCTTC CASSLPKLPGQGYNEQFF
. . TRBJ1-1 TRBV5-4 TGTGCCAGCAGCCAAGGGGACGAGCTAGAAGCTTTCTTT CASSQGDELEAFF
. . TRBJ1-1 TRBV5-1 TGCGCCAGCAGCTTGGGGACGGGGAACACTGAAGCTTTCTTT CASSLGTGNTEAFF
. . TRBJ2-5 TRBV5-1 TGCGCCAGCAGTACCCAAGGGGGGACCCAAGAGACCCAGTACTTC CASSTQGGTQETQYF
. . TRBJ1-1 TRBV5-4 TGTGCCAGCAGCTTGCAGTTAAGTAACACTGAAGCTTTCTTT CASSLQLSNTEAFF
once . TRBJ2-1 TRBV11-2 TGTGCCAGCAGCTTAGCGGGGGGCCCCTACAATGAGCAGTTCTTC CASSLAGGPYNEQFF
. . TRBJ2-7 TRBV5-6 TGTGCCAGCCGAGCAGGGGCCTCCTACGAGCAGTACTTC CASRAGASYEQYF
. . TRBJ2-3 TRBV5-6 TGTGCCAGCAGCTTCAATGGGCCCCCCACAGATACGCAGTATTTT CASSFNGPPTDTQYF
. TRBD1 TRBJ1-2 TRBV9 TGTGCCAGCAGCGTAGGTAGTCACAGGGGGCCTGCTAACTATGGCTACACCTTC CASSVGSHRGPANYGYTF
. TRBD2 TRBJ2-7 TRBV4-1 TGCGCCAGCAGCTCAAGATCTAGCGGGAGGGCCTTCTCCTACGAGCAGTACTTC CASSSRSSGRAFSYEQYF
few TRBD1 TRBJ2-7 TRBV15 TGTGCCACCAGCAGTCCGGGACAGGGGACTTACGAGCAGTACTTC CATSSPGQGTYEQYF
. . TRBJ2-2 TRBV11-2 TGTGCCAGCAGCAAGAGGAGGGCGAACACCGGGGAGCTGTTTTTT CASSKRRANTGELFF
. . TRBJ2-2 TRBV5-1 TGCGCCAGCAGCTTGGATAGCGTGGGGAACACCGGGGAGCTGTTTTTT CASSLDSVGNTGELFF
. TRBD2 TRBJ2-1 TRBV6-4 TGTGCCAGCAGTGAACTAGCGGGAGTCTACAATGAGCAGTTCTTC CASSELAGVYNEQFF
. . TRBJ2-7 TRBV28 TGTGCCAGCAGTCTCCCGAAGCGGGTCCAGTACTTC CASSLPKRVQYF
. TRBD2 TRBJ2-3 TRBV7-3 TGTGCCAGCAGCCCCGGCGCAGCGGGAAGCACAGATACGCAGTATTTT CASSPGAAGSTDTQYF
. TRBD2 TRBJ2-7 TRBV7-8 TGTGCCAGCAGCCAAGTGGGACTAGCGGGAGGTTACGAGCAGTACTTC CASSQVGLAGGYEQYF
. . TRBJ1-2 TRBV7-2 TGTGCCAGCAGCTTAGGAGGACAGTTAACCTATGGCTACACCTTC CASSLGGQLTYGYTF
few TRBD2 TRBJ2-3 TRBV30 TGTGCCTCCCTAGCGGAAGCGGGGACAGATACGCAGTATTTT CASLAEAGTDTQYF
. TRBD1 TRBJ2-7 TRBV4-2 TGTGCCAGCAGCCCAATCGGACAGGGGGTCACCTACGAGCAGTACTTC CASSPIGQGVTYEQYF
. TRBD1 TRBJ1-1 TRBV30 TGTGCCTTATACAGGGGGCCGGTCACTGAAGCTTTCTTT CALYRGPVTEAFF